The rows below give T cell receptor beta chains drawn from one sample of a study of shared clonotypes between healthy human individuals. Sequencing used immunoSEQ multiplex PCR; TCRdb keeps in-frame clones, though not all of them. The sample consists of 2 million to 3 million clones, roughly 93% of them appearing once. Specimen: naive CD4+ T cells from PBMCs. The receptors shown here come from a man in his late teens or twenties in good health. Some clones in this sample may be carry-over from other donors' samples. The CDR3 runs from the conserved cysteine through the conserved F or W.

V gene	J gene	CDR3 protein
TRBV4-1	TRBJ2-7	CASSQDRSTYEQYF
TRBV9	TRBJ2-5	CASSLGGGGETQYF
TRBV4-2	TRBJ2-2	CASSPNPTGELFF
TRBV14	TRBJ1-4	CASSRSPGSLEEKLFF
TRBV28	TRBJ2-5	CASSLGGALEETQYF
TRBV2	TRBJ2-7	CASSEDAGTGSF
TRBV27	TRBJ2-4	CASSSGSAKNIQYF
TRBV7-9	TRBJ2-1	CASSLGLADNEQFF
TRBV2	TRBJ2-1	CASSQPTNEQFF
TRBV19	TRBJ2-2	CASTRTSGRYIGELFF
TRBV5-1	TRBJ2-7	CASSLAGRPYEQYF
TRBV28	TRBJ2-3	CASGDRDRGTDTQYF
TRBV7-2	TRBJ2-5	CASSLGGTQETQYF
TRBV27	TRBJ2-7	CASSPTGRSFYEQYF
TRBV6-4	TRBJ2-1	CASSGGSSYNEQFF
TRBV19	TRBJ1-1	CASISRGLNTEAFF
TRBV5-4	TRBJ2-7	CASSLRQGAQEQYF
TRBV5-1	TRBJ2-3	CASSPGLAGGDTQYF
TRBV19	TRBJ1-5	CASSSPWGPKYSNQPQHF
TRBV6-5	TRBJ1-3	CASSYRSVSSGNTIYF
TRBV2	TRBJ1-2	CASSEDASTF
TRBV4-1	TRBJ1-1	CASSQDSFSDTEAFF
TRBV15	TRBJ1-5	CATSRGTGDNQPQHF
TRBV27	TRBJ1-2	CASSSRQGGLGDGYTF
TRBV2	TRBJ2-7	CASRGRTGVFEQYF
TRBV27	TRBJ1-1	CASSGRTGSEAFF
TRBV7-9	TRBJ2-7	CASSLGRLAGNEQYF
TRBV7-2	TRBJ2-6	CASSDRTPGPGAF
TRBV7-8	TRBJ2-7	CASSTGESSYEQYF
TRBV5-4	TRBJ1-3	CASSSPGTTGNTIYF
TRBV7-2	TRBJ1-1	CASSLLRVSTEAFF